This T cell receptor (beta chain) was sequenced in a study of regulatory T cells in long-lasting Graves disease. This sample's time point: persistent/refractory GD, antithyroid drugs over 5 years with positive TRAb. Generation of the TCR library employed RNA extracted from PBMCs. Peripheral blood, 8.5 to 10 milliliters per patient, was collected in EDTA tubes. Arm-PCR of CDR3 regions and iRepertoire HTBI primers were the basis on which TCR beta libraries were built. Authors' data handling: Throughout the samples, researchers identified some 62 TRBV and approximately 15 TRBJ segments. Using its own MiXCR run on the multiplex PCR reads, TCRdb lists one record per CDR3 protein. TCRdb's processing, not the authors', yielded these V and J calls. The data contain about 470,000 distinct CDR3 sequences, 20% of them singletons. Germline values: CDR1 SGHDN, CDR2 FVKESK. V shed 0 bases, J shed 2 bases, and the junction held 0 bases outside the gene matches. The CDR3 is made up of 16 amino acids.

The receptor comes from a female donor with Graves disease. The chain employs TRBV14 and TRBJ1-3, with TRBD1 identical over 11 bases. This specimen consisted of peripheral blood mononuclear cells (PBMCs), obtained when the disease was refractory, from a patient treated with antithyroid drugs. The CDR3 spells CASSQEGQGAGNTIYF. In DNA form, the CDR3 reads TGTGCCAGCAGCCAAGAGGGACAGGGGGCTGGAAACACCATATATTTT.